This paragraph reports one TCR beta chain. Its antigen is undetermined. Antigen-specific CD4+ T cells expanded by the ViraFEST assay with viral peptide pools were then sequenced. Once cultured for approximately ten days, the cells underwent separation to obtain CD4+ T cells. It was two doses of either the BNT162b2 or mRNA-1273 vaccine that participants received. Half-medium replacement with IL-2 medium occurred on days 3 and 7. These data originate in a study of vaccination effects on CD4 cells after COVID-19. Profiled with immunoSEQ multiplex PCR; TCRdb holds only in-frame clones, not every one. The repertoire holds more than 60,000 clones, with 74% as singletons. The germline gives CDR1 MDHEN, CDR2 SYDVKM. V was cut by 7 bases and J by 0 bases, with 9 bases left in between. The CDR3 has 13 amino acids.

The receptor's source is a human donor who received a COVID-19 vaccine. This sequence joins TRBV28 and TRBJ1-1; no clear D. The sample was CD4+ T cells from PBMCs cultured with HCoV-229E spike peptides, taken after COVID-19 vaccination. CDR3 bases: TGTGCCAGCAAACTCCGAGTGAACACTGAAGCTTTCTTT. Encoded protein: CASKLRVNTEAFF.